The rows below give T cell receptor beta chains drawn from one sample of a study of T cells expressing NK-cell markers. TCRdb re-called the 5' RACE reads and gives one entry per CDR3 protein, without DNA. The sample is made up of hundreds of thousands of distinct CDR3 sequences, and the top ten hold approximately 6.8% of it. Sequenced: blood T cells: a sorted CD56 or NKG2C T cell subset, CD4+ or CD8+ T cells, or bulk PBMC T cells (not recorded which). These receptors all stem from a woman between 18 and 75 years old in good health. Each CDR3 is given with its conserved first and last residue.

V gene,J gene,CDR3 protein
TRBV9,TRBJ2-2,CASTPADTGELFF
TRBV19,TRBJ1-2,CASKVRRDLEGYTF
TRBV6-1,TRBJ2-1,CASSDPAGTSYNEQFF
TRBV5-1,TRBJ1-3,CASSRGQGMAGNTIYF
TRBV14,TRBJ2-1,CASSLAGGRGVNEQFF
TRBV20-1,TRBJ1-1,CSARLGGGKAFF
TRBV5-1,TRBJ1-4,CASSLVGKLEEKLFF
TRBV19,TRBJ2-2,CASKGQGSNTGELFF
TRBV12-3/TRBV12-4,TRBJ1-4,CASKLVGGSEKLFF
TRBV2,TRBJ2-2,CASRNRGGNGELFF